This T cell receptor beta chain appears in the sequencing data of a study of technical replicates of blood from four donors. Some clones are missing from TCRdb's copy, which holds only in-frame ones; the method was immunoSEQ multiplex PCR. This sample has about 79,000 clones, with about nine tenths found just once. The V and J ends lost 3 bases and 8 bases, in that order; junction bases with no gene match: 12. This CDR3 comprises 15 residues. The germline V gene encodes CDR1 LNHNV and CDR2 YYDKDF (reference sequence). V is TRBV15 and J is TRBJ1-2; 7 bases match TRBD1. Input material: T cells isolated from PBMCs. The sequence was obtained from a human donor in good health. Some clones in this sample may be carry-over from other donors' samples. CDR3 nucleotide sequence: TGTGCCACCAGCAGGGCTGACAGGGCCTATGAAGGCTACACCTTC. Encoded protein: CATSRADRAYEGYTF.